This T cell receptor beta chain was identified in a study of cytomegalovirus exposure and HLA in healthy donors. Whole-study context: From HLA-typed donors, an early data release held tens of millions of unique TCRs. Points from the study as a whole: Upon later analysis, TCR association rates were observed to vary by HLA locus, being highest for DRB1 and lowest for HLA-C. Accurate prediction of HLA-A and HLA-B alleles (for most subjects) was reportedly achieved from TCR beta sequences.

The PCR had 60 Vbeta and 13 Jbeta primers. The protocol was immunoSEQ multiplex PCR, while the TCRdb copy is restricted to in-frame clones and leaves out a portion. The sample shows approximately 100,000 clones, roughly 75% of them seen only once. To note about this clone: Its antigen remains unknown.

The CDR3 totals 14 residues. Germline V CDR1 and CDR2: SNHLY, FYNNEI. Trimming at V came to 6 bases and at J to 0 bases, leaving 4 bases not matched to a gene. The receptor was isolated from a woman aged 18-29 years in good health and CMV-seropositive. Sequenced: PBMCs. V usage is TRBV2 and J usage is TRBJ2-7; 8 bases agree with TRBD1. CDR3 sequence (DNA): TGTGCCAGCAGGCGGACAGGGAGCTCCTACGAGCAGTACTTC. Protein: CASRRTGSSYEQYF.